The 18 T cell receptor beta chains given below trace back to one sample, sequenced in a study of Ad26.COV2.S vaccination and SARS-CoV-2 variants. Clones were sequenced by immunoSEQ multiplex PCR, and TCRdb holds only the in-frame ones, with some missing. Here the sample spans approximately 400,000 clones, 92% being singletons. This specimen consisted of peripheral blood, obtained after recovery from COVID-19. All receptors come from a human donor who had recovered from COVID-19.

The chain carries TRBV7-9 and TRBJ2-2; a possible D gene is TRBD2 (5 bases). The CDR3 sequence is 11 residues long. Germline V gives CDR1 SEHNR, CDR2 FQNEAQ (reference sequence). The V gene lost 7 bases and the J gene lost 7 bases, with 7 bases spanning the gap. The CDR3 DNA reads as TGTGCCAGCAATGAGGGCGGGGAGCTGTTTTTT. Its protein is CASNEGGELFF.

The V call is TRBV7-2, the J call TRBJ2-7; D gene ambiguous. The CDR3 spans 13 residues. V lost 5 bases to trimming and J lost 1 base, with 9 bases between them. In germline, CDR1 is SGHTA, CDR2 FQGNSA. The CDR3 is CASSPSPSYEQYF. CDR3 in DNA: TGTGCCAGCAGCCCGTCGCCTTCCTACGAGCAGTACTTC.

The gene calls are TRBV9 and TRBJ1-2; 8 nucleotides align to TRBD1. After removal of 3 bases from V and 4 bases from J, the junction contained 8 bases not matched to a gene. The germline V gene encodes CDR1 SGDLS and CDR2 YYNGEE. The CDR3 contains 15 residues. The CDR3 coding sequence is TGTGCCAGCAGCGCTTCAGGGGGCTCCCCCTATGGCTACACCTTC. Amino acid sequence: CASSASGGSPYGYTF. Full variable domain (missing parts from reference TRBV9 and TRBJ1-2): DSGVTQTPKHLITATGQRVTLRCSPRSGDLSVYWYQQSLDQGLQFLIQYYNGEERAKGNILERFSAQQFPDLHSELNLSSLELGDSALYFCASSASGGSPYGYTFGSGTRLTVV.

This sequence joins TRBV3-1 (or the pseudogene TRBV3-2) and TRBJ2-5; D is uncertain. This CDR3 comprises 16 residues. CDR1 and CDR2 from the germline V gene are LGHDT and YNNKEL (reference sequence). V dropped 1 base and J dropped 2 bases, with 14 bases sitting between them. The CDR3 nucleotides read TGTGCCAGCAGCCAAGCAACCCCGGACGGTCAAGAGACCCAGTACTTC. As protein: CASSQATPDGQETQYF.

The chain uses TRBV29-1 and TRBJ2-7; 7 nucleotides match TRBD1. With 4 bases clipped from V and 3 bases from J, the junction kept 6 bases outside the gene matches. The CDR3 extends over 13 amino acids. Germline V CDR1 and CDR2: SQVTM, ANQGSEA. The CDR3 nucleotides are TGCAGCGTTGGGGTCCGGGACAGCTACGAGCAGTACTTC. This codes for CSVGVRDSYEQYF.

The chain employs TRBV5-6 and TRBJ2-7; D may be TRBD1 (6 bases). Trimming took off 4 bases at V and 4 bases at J, with 18 bases between the two ends. From germline, CDR1 is SGHDT and CDR2 YYEEEE. This CDR3 is built from 15 residues. CDR3 DNA: TGTGCCAGCAGCAGGGTGGGCAGGGGATTTTACGAGCAGTACTTC. Protein: CASSRVGRGFYEQYF.

The V call is TRBV7-9, the J call TRBJ1-6, with D uncertain. Trimming removed 5 bases from V and 7 bases from J, with 6 bases in between. Per the germline V gene, CDR1 is SEHNR and CDR2 is FQNEAQ (reference sequence). The CDR3 sequence is 12 residues long. As DNA, the CDR3 is TGTGCCAGCAGCCACTCCAATTCACCCCTCCACTTT. It is translated as CASSHSNSPLHF.

This rearrangement joins TRBV7-9 to TRBJ2-1; D might be TRBD1 (6 bases). The CDR3 spans 19 residues. Germline CDR1 reads SEHNR; CDR2 reads FQNEAQ (reference sequence). Trimming cost V 3 bases and J 5 bases, with 26 bases left between them. CDR3 sequence (DNA): TGTGCCAGCAGCTTCCTAACCTTGCAGGGGTCCCCATGGGACAATGAGCAGTTCTTC. Its translation is CASSFLTLQGSPWDNEQFF.

The chain uses TRBV9 and TRBJ2-2, with a possible D match to TRBD2 (6 bases). Germline V lookup: CDR1 SGDLS, CDR2 YYNGEE. CDR3 length: 15 residues. The germline V and J ends were trimmed by 4 bases and 6 bases, with 16 bases remaining between them. CDR3 sequence: CASSPRAGRSGELFF. CDR3 coding DNA: TGTGCCAGCAGCCCTCGGGCAGGGAGGTCCGGGGAGCTGTTTTTT.

This chain's CDR3 is CASRGQGGGNEQYF. For the CDR3, the DNA is TGTGCCAGCAGGGGACAGGGGGGAGGGAACGAGCAGTACTTC. The chain has TRBV6-5 and TRBJ2-7; 11 nucleotides align to TRBD1. Trimming removed 6 bases from V and 5 bases from J; junction bases left unmatched: 6. The germline gives CDR1 MNHEY, CDR2 SVGAGI. CDR3 length: 14 residues.

The V call is TRBV1, the J call TRBJ2-7; the table's D gene call, TRBD2, was not cross checked with the DNA. TRBV1 is a recognized pseudogene. CDR3 length: 15 residues. CDR3 loop: CTSSQERDRVYEQYF. In DNA, the CDR3 is TGCACCAGCAGCCAGGAGCGGGACCGCGTCTACGAGCAGTACTTC.

The chain's CDR3 is CSVADRDRYTF. As DNA, the CDR3 is TGCAGCGTCGCCGACAGGGACCGCTACACCTTC. The rearrangement uses TRBV29-1 and TRBJ1-2; 7 nucleotides line up with TRBD1. Looked up from germline, CDR1 is SQVTM and CDR2 is ANQGSEA. The CDR3 is 11 amino acids. Unmatched junction bases numbered 7, after V lost 6 bases and J lost 9 bases.

This chain uses TRBV4-1 with TRBJ2-3; 9 bases fit TRBD2. The ends lost 1 base at V and 1 base at J; junction bases unmatched: 6. Looked up from germline, CDR1 is MGHRA and CDR2 is YSYEKL. The CDR3 is made up of 17 amino acids. Written as DNA, the CDR3 is TGCGCCAGCAGCCAAGGAGCAGCGGGGGGACGCACAGATACGCAGTATTTT. This translates into CASSQGAAGGRTDTQYF.

The V gene is TRBV5-5, the J gene TRBJ1-1, with D tentatively TRBD1 (5 bases). This CDR3 contains 15 residues. CDR1 SGHKS and CDR2 YYEKEE come from the germline V gene (reference sequence). V lost 4 bases to trimming and J lost 1 base, with 14 bases between them. The DNA for the CDR3 is TGTGCCAGCAGCGAGGGACCGGTAAAGAACACTGAAGCTTTCTTT. Amino acid sequence: CASSEGPVKNTEAFF.

The chain has TRBV6-5 and TRBJ2-3, with 8 bases aligning to TRBD1. The length of the CDR3 is 15 residues. The germline V gene encodes CDR1 MNHEY and CDR2 SVGAGI. The J segment lost 8 bases and the V segment lost 2 bases, leaving 9 bases of the junction unmatched. This chain's CDR3 is CASSYTTGDVVTQYF. The CDR3 nucleotides are TGTGCCAGCAGTTACACGACAGGGGATGTGGTTACGCAGTATTTT.

The chain is built from TRBV7-9 and TRBJ2-3; maybe TRBD2 (6 bases). V dropped 5 bases and J dropped 1 base, with 13 bases sitting between them. Germline lookup yields CDR1 SEHNR and CDR2 FQNEAQ (reference sequence). The CDR3 is 15 residues long. The CDR3 reads CASSPRGKGTDTQYF. The CDR3 DNA reads TGTGCCAGCAGCCCCCGGGGGAAGGGCACAGATACGCAGTATTTT.

This clone appeared once. The V gene is TRBV11-3, the J gene TRBJ2-7, with D perhaps being TRBD1 or TRBD2 (5 bases each). Germline loops: CDR1 SGHNT, CDR2 YENEEA. V was cut by 3 bases and J by 0 bases, with 15 bases left in between. CDR3 length: 16 residues. The CDR3 spells CASSLRGTESSYEQYF. The DNA of the CDR3 is TGTGCCAGCAGCTTGCGAGGGACGGAGAGCTCCTACGAGCAGTACTTC.

V is TRBV14 and J is TRBJ2-1; D is perhaps TRBD2 (6 bases). Trimming shortened V by 2 bases and J by 7 bases, and 9 bases separated the two germline ends. Germline V lookup: CDR1 SGHDN, CDR2 FVKESK. The CDR3 is 13 amino acids. As DNA, the CDR3 is TGTGCCAGCAGCCAACGACTAGGAAATGAGCAGTTCTTC. It encodes CASSQRLGNEQFF.